This T cell receptor beta chain was obtained from a study of tumor-infiltrating lymphocytes in glioblastoma multiforme. TCR beta libraries were built from RNA through three nested multiplex PCR rounds using modified ARM-PCR. TCRB-specific cDNA synthesis used about 0.5 ug of total RNA. These TCRB libraries lack any described unique molecular identifiers. MiXCR, applied by TCRdb to the multiplex PCR reads, yields one record per CDR3 protein. The profile covers 25,000 to 40,000 distinct CDR3 sequences, with around 55% appearing a single time and roughly 31% taken by the ten largest. This clonotype was counted at least ten times. Germline V gene lookup returns CDR1 SEHNR and CDR2 FQNEAQ (reference sequence). V lost 4 bases and J 3 bases, leaving 4 bases between the germline ends. The CDR3 totals 12 residues.

This sequence joins TRBV7-9 and TRBJ1-5; D unresolved. The sequence derives from a male donor with glioblastoma. The sample taken for sequencing was brain tumor tissue. The CDR3 nucleotides are TGTGCCAGCAGCTACGCCAATCAGCCCCAGCATTTT. Its protein product is CASSYANQPQHF.